The 29 T cell receptor beta chains below were found in one sample sequenced in a study of shared clonotypes between healthy human individuals. Here immunoSEQ multiplex PCR was the method, and the copy in TCRdb shows in-frame clones only, minus some. The table records about 2.3 million clones, 80% to 95% of them present only once. Sequencing used naive CD4+ T cells from PBMCs. Subset indicated: CD45RA+ positively selected. These receptors originate from a man aged 18 to 30 in good health. Some clones in this sample may be carry-over from other donors' samples.

This chain links TRBV7-2 with TRBJ1-5; D not certain. V gave up 2 bases and J gave up 6 bases, with 8 bases separating them. The germline V gene encodes CDR1 SGHTA and CDR2 FQGNSA. The CDR3 contains 13 residues. The CDR3 protein is CASSLLGSQPQHF. In nucleotides, the CDR3 is TGTGCCAGCAGCTTACTCGGCTCTCAGCCCCAGCATTTT.

V and J are TRBV6-5 and TRBJ2-3; 8 bases are a match to TRBD1. The CDR3 spans 16 residues. The J segment lost 2 bases and the V segment lost 2 bases, leaving 6 bases of the junction unmatched. CDR1 is MNHEY, CDR2 SVGAGI, per germline. CDR3: CASSYQGAGTTDTQYF. The CDR3 coding sequence is TGTGCCAGCAGTTACCAGGGGGCGGGAACCACAGATACGCAGTATTTT.

V and J are TRBV5-6 and TRBJ2-7; D remains ambiguous. With 0 bases removed from V and 4 bases from J, the gap between germline ends came to 8 bases. Per the germline V gene, CDR1 is SGHDT and CDR2 is YYEEEE. This CDR3 contains 13 residues. The DNA for the CDR3 is TGTGCCAGCAGCTTGGCGGCCTCGTACGAGCAGTACTTC. Translating it yields CASSLAASYEQYF.

This clone was found a few times. Other DNA sequences in this specimen translate into the identical CDR3. The J gene is TRBJ2-7, the V gene TRBV6-1; D is possibly TRBD2 (6 bases). The CDR3 has 14 amino acids. V gave up 1 base and J gave up 0 bases, with 7 bases separating them. The V gene's germline CDR1 is MNHNS and CDR2 SASEGT. The CDR3 is CASSEGSGSYEQYF. CDR3 nucleotide sequence: TGTGCCAGCAGTGAAGGTAGCGGCTCCTACGAGCAGTACTTC.

The genes are TRBV5-1 and TRBJ2-5; perhaps TRBD2 as D (5 bases). V dropped 6 bases and J dropped 2 bases, with 14 bases sitting between them. Germline V lookup: CDR1 SGHRS, CDR2 YFSETQ. The CDR3 runs 14 residues. The CDR3 is CASTRKGDQETQYF. CDR3 DNA: TGCGCCAGCACCAGAAAGGGAGATCAAGAGACCCAGTACTTC.

This chain links TRBV29-1 with TRBJ2-4; 7 positions agree with TRBD2. The CDR3 is 18 amino acids. CDR1 and CDR2 from the germline V gene are SQVTM and ANQGSEA. The V gene end was trimmed by 3 bases and the J gene end by 4 bases; junction bases not matched to a gene: 18. The CDR3 here is CSVDGPSGTRVGKNIQYF. The DNA for the CDR3 is TGCAGCGTTGATGGCCCAAGCGGGACGAGGGTGGGTAAAAACATTCAGTACTTC.

The rearrangement uses TRBV4-3 and TRBJ1-5; D perhaps matches TRBD1 (6 bases). V lost 2 bases and J lost 0, with 8 bases in between. Germline lookup yields CDR1 LGHNA and CDR2 YSLEER. The CDR3 extends over 15 amino acids. The CDR3 region has the DNA TGCGCCAGCAGCCAATACAGGGATAGCAATCAGCCCCAGCATTTT. Amino acids: CASSQYRDSNQPQHF.

V gene TRBV11-2 combines with J gene TRBJ2-7; 8 nucleotides match TRBD1. Germline V gene sequence: CDR1 SGHAT, CDR2 FQNNGV. The CDR3 spans 15 residues. J was trimmed by 6 bases and V by 5 bases; bases with no gene match: 12. CDR3 nucleotides: TGTGCCAGCAGCCTGACAGGGGCTTTCTCAGGCGAGCAGTACTTC. The encoded protein is CASSLTGAFSGEQYF.

This rearrangement joins TRBV5-1 to TRBJ1-2, with 11 bases aligning to TRBD1. Germline trimming cut 4 bases from V and 7 bases from J; bases unmatched to any gene: 9. The CDR3 length is 15 residues. From germline, CDR1 is SGHRS and CDR2 YFSETQ. The CDR3 region is CASSTAGQGAGGYTF. Here the CDR3 DNA reads TGCGCCAGCAGCACCGCAGGACAGGGGGCGGGTGGCTACACCTTC.

The V call is TRBV27, the J call TRBJ1-1; maybe TRBD1 (6 bases). Per germline, CDR1 MNHEY and CDR2 SMNVEV (reference sequence). The germline V and J ends were trimmed by 2 bases and 2 bases, with 12 bases remaining between them. The CDR3 is 15 amino acids. CDR3 DNA: TGTGCCAGCAGTTTAGGGGGCAAGCTAAACACTGAAGCTTTCTTT. Translated: CASSLGGKLNTEAFF.

V is TRBV28 and J is TRBJ1-4; D is unresolved. Germline loops: CDR1 MDHEN, CDR2 SYDVKM. This CDR3 has 15 amino acids. Between the trimmed V and J ends, which lost 3 bases and 5 bases, there was a span of 13 bases. In DNA, the CDR3 is TGTGCCAGCAGTTTTTCGGGATTTAACAATGAAAAACTGTTTTTT. Its translation: CASSFSGFNNEKLFF.

The V call is TRBV7-3, the J call TRBJ2-6; D unclear. V was trimmed by 5 bases and J by 0 bases, leaving 20 bases between them. Germline CDR1 and CDR2: SGHTA and FQGTGA. The CDR3 consists of 19 residues. The CDR3 reads CASSRPNGRTSSGANVLTF. CDR3 nucleotides: TGTGCCAGCAGCCGACCCAACGGCAGGACCAGCTCTGGGGCCAACGTCCTGACTTTC.

The V gene is TRBV19, the J gene TRBJ1-1, with TRBD1 as a possible D gene (6 bases). Germline V gene lookup returns CDR1 LNHDA and CDR2 SQIVND (reference sequence). CDR3 size: 15 residues. V gave up 5 bases and J gave up 0 bases, with 13 bases separating them. The CDR3 region is CASSVPGAMNTEAFF. In DNA, the CDR3 is TGTGCCAGTAGTGTCCCGGGGGCCATGAACACTGAAGCTTTCTTT.

This chain connects TRBV11-3 to TRBJ2-5; a possible D gene is TRBD1 (5 bases). CDR1 is SGHNT and CDR2 is YENEEA in the germline V gene. Trimming shortened V by 1 base and J by 0 bases, and 12 bases separated the two germline ends. The CDR3 is 16 amino acids. In DNA form, the CDR3 reads TGTGCCAGCAGCTTAGCAGGGCCCAGGGACCAAGAGACCCAGTACTTC. Protein product: CASSLAGPRDQETQYF.

The rearrangement links TRBV5-1 to TRBJ1-3; D remains ambiguous. The CDR3 is 13 amino acids. Germline-derived CDR1 and CDR2 are SGHRS and YFSETQ. V lost 5 bases and J lost 4, with 10 bases in between. This CDR3 is CASSQTPGNTIYF. The DNA for the CDR3 is TGCGCCAGCAGTCAAACCCCCGGAAACACCATATATTTT.

The chain links TRBV7-8 to TRBJ1-5; no definite D call. Trimming stripped 3 bases from V and 0 bases from J, with 6 bases between. This CDR3 contains 14 residues. Germline V gene lookup returns CDR1 SGHVS and CDR2 FQNEAQ. CDR3 sequence reads: CASSFAHSNQPQHF. The CDR3 bases are TGTGCCAGCAGCTTTGCACATAGCAATCAGCCCCAGCATTTT.

The CDR3 region is CASTIHTEAFF. The CDR3 DNA reads TGTGCCAGCACCATACACACTGAAGCTTTCTTT. The chain joins TRBV6-5 to TRBJ1-1; D remains unclear. V was pared by 7 bases and J by 3 bases, with 6 bases between. From germline, CDR1 is MNHEY and CDR2 SVGAGI. The CDR3 is 11 residues long.

To note about this clone: The sample carries other DNA sequences with the same CDR3. The chain has TRBV29-1 and TRBJ1-5; D is perhaps TRBD1 (6 bases). V lost 4 bases, J lost 3 bases, and 10 bases lay in between. CDR1 and CDR2 (germline): SQVTM, ANQGSEA. The CDR3 has 13 amino acids. The chain's CDR3 is CSVGGASNQPQHF. The DNA of the CDR3 is TGCAGCGTTGGGGGGGCCTCCAATCAGCCCCAGCATTTT.

The chain joins TRBV5-1 to TRBJ2-1, with TRBD2 matching over 10 bases. V trimming: 4 bases; J trimming: 7 bases; junction bases outside the gene matches: 5. Germline V CDR1 and CDR2: SGHRS, YFSETQ. The CDR3 consists of 14 residues. The CDR3 sequence is CASSPLAGGNEQFF. DNA for the CDR3: TGCGCCAGCAGCCCATTAGCGGGGGGAAATGAGCAGTTCTTC. The full variable domain, with the rest looked up from reference TRBV5-1 and TRBJ2-1, is KAGVTQTPRYLIKTRGQQVTLSCSPISGHRSVSWYQQTPGQGLQFLFEYFSETQRNKGNFPGRFSGRQFSNSRSEMNVSTLELGDSALYLCASSPLAGGNEQFFGPGTRLTVL.

Points on this clone: At one of its ends the junction is not consistent with the germline gene, which may arise from a read error. CDR3 region: CASGLDNRPQHF. The CDR3 bases are TGTGCTAGTGGTTTGGATAATCGGCCCCAGCATTTT. The rearrangement uses TRBV12-5 and TRBJ1-5; D gene ambiguous. CDR1 and CDR2 from the germline V gene are LGHNT and FRNRAP. This CDR3 is 12 amino acids long.

This clone occurred once. This chain connects TRBV5-4 to TRBJ2-7, with 8 bases lining up with TRBD1. Germline CDR1 SGHNT, CDR2 YYREEE (reference sequence). Losses at the gene ends were 4 bases for V and 2 bases for J; bases not matched to a gene: 8. The CDR3 length is 15 residues. CDR3 nucleotide sequence: TGTGCCAGCAGCAAGCCGGGACAGGCGGCCTACGAGCAGTACTTC. Translated: CASSKPGQAAYEQYF.

As to this clone: The sample holds other DNA sequences that translate to the same CDR3. The chain links TRBV5-1 to TRBJ1-1; 10 bases are shared with TRBD1. The V segment lost 4 bases and the J segment 4 bases; nucleotides outside the gene matches: 1. This CDR3 has 13 amino acids. From germline, CDR1 is SGHRS and CDR2 YFSETQ. The CDR3 here is CASSRDRGTEAFF. In nucleotides, the CDR3 is TGCGCCAGCAGCAGGGACAGGGGCACTGAAGCTTTCTTT.

CDR3 DNA: TGTGCCAGCAGCTTGTTAGCCAGCTCTGGGGCCAACGTCCTGACTTTC. This translates into CASSLLASSGANVLTF. V is TRBV5-4 and J is TRBJ2-6; D is unresolved. The CDR3 totals 16 residues. Germline V gives CDR1 SGHNT, CDR2 YYREEE (reference sequence). V was cut by 1 base and J by 0 bases, with 8 bases left in between.

The gene calls are TRBV4-3 and TRBJ2-5, with 11 positions matching TRBD2. Germline CDR1 reads LGHNA; CDR2 reads YSLEER. The CDR3 length is 16 residues. V trimming: 4 bases; J trimming: 5 bases; junction bases outside the gene matches: 9. The CDR3 nucleotides are TGCGCCAGCAGCCGATATAGCGGGAGGGCGGGGGAGACCCAGTACTTC. Protein product: CASSRYSGRAGETQYF.

The chain uses TRBV28 and TRBJ1-2, with D hard to call. CDR3 length: 13 amino acids. Germline-derived CDR1 and CDR2 are MDHEN and SYDVKM. Between the trimmed V and J ends, which lost 7 bases and 1 base, there was a span of 10 bases. The CDR3 region is CASTPLGNYGYTF. CDR3 sequence (DNA): TGTGCCAGCACCCCTTTGGGTAACTATGGCTACACCTTC.

This chain links TRBV2 with TRBJ1-4; TRBD1 might be the D (5 bases). The CDR3 contains 14 residues. Germline-derived CDR1 and CDR2 are SNHLY and FYNNEI. The germline V and J ends were trimmed by 6 bases and 8 bases, with 16 bases remaining between them. The CDR3 is CASRGTLRWEKLFF. The CDR3 bases are TGTGCCAGCAGGGGGACTTTGCGTTGGGAAAAACTGTTTTTT. Full variable domain (remainder filled in from reference TRBV2 and TRBJ1-4): EPEVTQTPSHQVTQMGQEVILRCVPISNHLYFYWYRQILGQKVEFLVSFYNNEISEKSEIFDDQFSVERPDGSNFTLKIRSTKLEDSAMYFCASRGTLRWEKLFFGSGTQLSVL.

The rearrangement uses TRBV7-2 and TRBJ1-1, with 7 bases fitting TRBD1. The length of the CDR3 is 13 residues. The germline V gene has CDR1 SGHTA and CDR2 FQGNSA. Trimming at V came to 2 bases and at J to 10 bases, leaving 7 bases not matched to a gene. CDR3 residues: CASSLNRQGPAFF. CDR3 coding DNA: TGTGCCAGCAGCTTAAACAGACAGGGCCCAGCTTTCTTT.

This rearrangement joins TRBV15 to TRBJ1-3; 8 bases match TRBD1. The germline V gene has CDR1 LNHNV and CDR2 YYDKDF (reference sequence). Trimming at V came to 3 bases and at J to 3 bases, leaving 4 bases not matched to a gene. The CDR3 consists of 15 residues. The DNA for the CDR3 is TGTGCCACCAGCAGGGACACAGGGGGTGGAAACACCATATATTTT. This translates into CATSRDTGGGNTIYF.

The J gene is TRBJ2-2, the V gene TRBV5-1, with D perhaps TRBD1 (6 bases). Germline-derived CDR1 and CDR2 are SGHRS and YFSETQ. This CDR3 is built from 15 residues. CDR3 DNA: TGCCCCGATATGGTAGGGCAGGGGCGGACCGGGGAGCTGTTTTTT. This gives the protein CPDMVGQGRTGELFF. Full variable domain (rest looked up from reference TRBV5-1 and TRBJ2-2): KAGVTQTPRYLIKTRGQQVTLSCSPISGHRSVSWYQQTPGQGLQFLFEYFSETQRNKGNFPGRFSGRQFSNSRSEMNVSTLELGDSALYLCPDMVGQGRTGELFFGEGSRLTVL.